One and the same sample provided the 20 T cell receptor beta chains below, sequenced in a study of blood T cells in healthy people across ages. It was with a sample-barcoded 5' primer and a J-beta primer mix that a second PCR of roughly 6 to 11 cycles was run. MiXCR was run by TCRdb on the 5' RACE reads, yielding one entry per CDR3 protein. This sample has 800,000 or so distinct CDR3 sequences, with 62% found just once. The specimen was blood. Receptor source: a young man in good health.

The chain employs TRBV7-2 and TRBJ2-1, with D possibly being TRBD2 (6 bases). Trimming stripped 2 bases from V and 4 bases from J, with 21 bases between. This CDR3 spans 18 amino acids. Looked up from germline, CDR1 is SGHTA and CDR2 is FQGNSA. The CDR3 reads CASSLLPLAVAIYNEQFF. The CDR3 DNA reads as TGTGCCAGCAGCTTACTGCCTTTAGCGGTGGCCATTTACAATGAGCAGTTCTTC.

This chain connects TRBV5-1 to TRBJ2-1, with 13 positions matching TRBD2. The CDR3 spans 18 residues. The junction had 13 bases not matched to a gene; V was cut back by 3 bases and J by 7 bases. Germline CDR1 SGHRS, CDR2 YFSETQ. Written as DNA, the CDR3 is TGCGCCAGCAGCTCCGGACGGGGGGGGACTAGCGGGGTGAATGAGCAGTTCTTC. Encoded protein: CASSSGRGGTSGVNEQFF.

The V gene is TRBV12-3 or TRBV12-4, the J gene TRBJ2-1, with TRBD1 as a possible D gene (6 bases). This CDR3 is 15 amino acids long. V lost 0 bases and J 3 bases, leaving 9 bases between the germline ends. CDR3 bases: TGTGCCAGCAGTTTAGCCACAGGGTTCTACAATGAGCAGTTCTTC. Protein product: CASSLATGFYNEQFF.

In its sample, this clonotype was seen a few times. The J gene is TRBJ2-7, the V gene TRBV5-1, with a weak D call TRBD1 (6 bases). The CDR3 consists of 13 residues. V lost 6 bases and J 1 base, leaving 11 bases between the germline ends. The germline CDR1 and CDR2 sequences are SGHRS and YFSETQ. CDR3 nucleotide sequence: TGCGCCAGCACCCGGGACATTTCCTACGAGCAGTACTTC. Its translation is CASTRDISYEQYF.

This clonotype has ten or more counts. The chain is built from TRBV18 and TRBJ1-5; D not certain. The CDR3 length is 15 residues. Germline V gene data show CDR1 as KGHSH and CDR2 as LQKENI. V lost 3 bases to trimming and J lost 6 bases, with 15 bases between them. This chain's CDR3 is CASSPSGEAAQPQHF. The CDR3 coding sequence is TGTGCCAGCTCACCCTCCGGGGAGGCCGCTCAGCCCCAGCATTTT.

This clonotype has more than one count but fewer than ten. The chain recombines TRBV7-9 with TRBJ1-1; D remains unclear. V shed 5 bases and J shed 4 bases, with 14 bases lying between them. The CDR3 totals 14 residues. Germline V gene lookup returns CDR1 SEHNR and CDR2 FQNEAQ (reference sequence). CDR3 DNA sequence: TGTGCCAGCAGCCGAACCCTGGGTGGCACTGAAGCTTTCTTT. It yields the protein CASSRTLGGTEAFF.

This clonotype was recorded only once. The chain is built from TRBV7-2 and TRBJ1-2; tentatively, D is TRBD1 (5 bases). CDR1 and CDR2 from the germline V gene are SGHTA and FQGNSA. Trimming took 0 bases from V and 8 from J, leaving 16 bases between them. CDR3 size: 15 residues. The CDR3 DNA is TGTGCCAGCAGCTTAGCGGGGACTTCCCCTAAAGGCTACACCTTC. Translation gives CASSLAGTSPKGYTF.

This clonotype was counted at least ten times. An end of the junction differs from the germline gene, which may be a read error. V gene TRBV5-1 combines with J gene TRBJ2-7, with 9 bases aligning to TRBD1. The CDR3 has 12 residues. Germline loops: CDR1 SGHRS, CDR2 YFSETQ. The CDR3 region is CASSLDRGEQYF. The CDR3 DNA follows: TGTGCCAGCAGCTTAGACAGGGGGGAGCAGTACTTC.

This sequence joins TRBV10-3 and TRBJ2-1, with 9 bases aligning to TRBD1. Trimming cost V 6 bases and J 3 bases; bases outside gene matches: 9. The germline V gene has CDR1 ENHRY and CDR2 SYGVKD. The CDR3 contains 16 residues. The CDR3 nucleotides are TGTGCCATCAGACCAAGACAGGGGGGATTCTACAATGAGCAGTTCTTC. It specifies CAIRPRQGGFYNEQFF.

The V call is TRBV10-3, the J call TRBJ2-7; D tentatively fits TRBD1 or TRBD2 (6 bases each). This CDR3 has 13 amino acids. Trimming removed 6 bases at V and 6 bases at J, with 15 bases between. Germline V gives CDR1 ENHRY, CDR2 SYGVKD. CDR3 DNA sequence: TGTGCCATCAGGAACCTACAGGGAGGCGAGCAGTACTTC. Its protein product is CAIRNLQGGEQYF.

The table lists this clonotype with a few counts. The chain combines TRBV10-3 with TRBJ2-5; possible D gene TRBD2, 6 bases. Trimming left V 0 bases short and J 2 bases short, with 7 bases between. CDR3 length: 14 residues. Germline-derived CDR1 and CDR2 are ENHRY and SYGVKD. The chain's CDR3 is CAISESRGQETQYF. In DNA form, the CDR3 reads TGTGCCATCAGTGAGTCGCGGGGTCAAGAGACCCAGTACTTC.

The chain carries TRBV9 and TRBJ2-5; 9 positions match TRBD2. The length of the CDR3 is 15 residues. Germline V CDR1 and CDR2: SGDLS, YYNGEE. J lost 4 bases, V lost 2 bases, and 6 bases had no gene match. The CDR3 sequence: CASSVGGTSRETQYF. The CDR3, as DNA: TGTGCCAGCAGCGTGGGAGGGACTAGCCGAGAGACCCAGTACTTC.

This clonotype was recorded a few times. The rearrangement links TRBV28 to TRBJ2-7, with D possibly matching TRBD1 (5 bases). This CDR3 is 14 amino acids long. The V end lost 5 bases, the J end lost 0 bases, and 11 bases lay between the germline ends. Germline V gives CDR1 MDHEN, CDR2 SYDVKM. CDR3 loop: CASSSQDISYEQYF. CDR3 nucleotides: TGTGCCAGCAGTAGCCAGGACATCTCCTACGAGCAGTACTTC.

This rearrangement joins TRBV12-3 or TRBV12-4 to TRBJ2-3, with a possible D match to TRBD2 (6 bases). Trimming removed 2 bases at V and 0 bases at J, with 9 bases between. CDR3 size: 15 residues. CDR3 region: CASSLLRGSTDTQYF. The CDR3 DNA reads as TGTGCCAGCAGTTTATTGCGGGGAAGCACAGATACGCAGTATTTT.

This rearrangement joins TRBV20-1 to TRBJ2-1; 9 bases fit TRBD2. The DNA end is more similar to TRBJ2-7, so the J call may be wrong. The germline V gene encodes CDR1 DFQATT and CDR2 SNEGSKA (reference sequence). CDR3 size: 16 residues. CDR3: CSARAPSGGSYNEQYF. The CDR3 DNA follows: TGCAGTGCTAGAGCACCCAGCGGGGGGAGCTACAATGAGCAGTACTTC.

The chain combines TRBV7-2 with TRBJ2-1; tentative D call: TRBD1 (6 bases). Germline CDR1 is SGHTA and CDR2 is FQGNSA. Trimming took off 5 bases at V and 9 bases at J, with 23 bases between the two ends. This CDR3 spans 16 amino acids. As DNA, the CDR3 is TGTGCCAGCAGCGCCCGGACAGACCTAAGTCGTGGTGAGCAGTTCTTC. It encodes CASSARTDLSRGEQFF. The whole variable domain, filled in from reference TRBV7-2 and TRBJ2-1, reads GAGVSQSPSNKVTEKGKDVELRCDPISGHTALYWYRQSLGQGLEFLIYFQGNSAPDKSGLPSDRFSAERTGGSVSTLTIQRTQQEDSAVYLCASSARTDLSRGEQFFGPGTRLTVL.

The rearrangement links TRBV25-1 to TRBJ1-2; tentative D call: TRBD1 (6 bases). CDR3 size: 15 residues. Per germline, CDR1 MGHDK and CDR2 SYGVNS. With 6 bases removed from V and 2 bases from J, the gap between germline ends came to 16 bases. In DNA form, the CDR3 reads TGTGCCAGCAGGGACCCTTCAACAGGGAACTATGGCTACACCTTC. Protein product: CASRDPSTGNYGYTF.

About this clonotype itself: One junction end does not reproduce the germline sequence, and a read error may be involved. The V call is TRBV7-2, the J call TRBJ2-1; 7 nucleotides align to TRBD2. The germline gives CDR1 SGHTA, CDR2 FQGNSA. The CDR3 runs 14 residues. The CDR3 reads CVSSLGGLRETQFF. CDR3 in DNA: TGTGTCAGCAGCTTAGGAGGCTTGCGGGAGACCCAGTTCTTC.

Here the CDR3 reads CASRVGQASYNEQFF. Written as DNA, the CDR3 is TGTGCCAGCAGGGTGGGACAGGCATCCTACAATGAGCAGTTCTTC. This chain uses TRBV2 with TRBJ2-1; TRBD1 matches at 8 bases. V gave up 6 bases and J gave up 1 base; unmatched junction bases: 5. The germline gives CDR1 SNHLY, CDR2 FYNNEI. This CDR3 is built from 15 residues.

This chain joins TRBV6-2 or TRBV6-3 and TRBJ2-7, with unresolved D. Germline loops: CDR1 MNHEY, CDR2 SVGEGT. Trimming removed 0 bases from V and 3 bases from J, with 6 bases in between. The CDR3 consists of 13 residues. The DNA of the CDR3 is TGTGCCAGCAGTTACTCTCGGATCTACGAGCAGTACTTC. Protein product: CASSYSRIYEQYF.